Listed here is a single T cell receptor (beta chain). Its cognate antigen is unknown. The data are from a study of T cell responses to AZD1222 COVID-19 vaccine. Across the whole study: Second doses at about 4 or about 12 weeks were pooled. Notes on the study in general: Researchers report vaccine-associated CD4 TCRs spanning spike, with dominance at 160-218 and 743-854. Females made up more of the donors, who were largely white British, and clonal diversity may have come out too low.

TCRdb keeps only in-frame clones here, not all; method: immunoSEQ multiplex PCR. The data contain 53,000 or so clones, roughly 84% of them singletons. The CDR3 contains 15 residues. V was clipped by 3 bases and J by 0 bases; unmatched bases: 2. Per the germline V gene, CDR1 is KGHSH and CDR2 is LQKENI. The chain joins TRBV18 to TRBJ1-3; TRBD1 aligns across 7 bases. The receptor was derived from an adult in good health. Sequences were derived from peripheral blood, sampled on day 0 of AZD1222 vaccination. CDR3 coding DNA: TGTGCCAGCTCACCCGACAGGGTCTCTGGAAACACCATATATTTT. This sequence encodes CASSPDRVSGNTIYF.